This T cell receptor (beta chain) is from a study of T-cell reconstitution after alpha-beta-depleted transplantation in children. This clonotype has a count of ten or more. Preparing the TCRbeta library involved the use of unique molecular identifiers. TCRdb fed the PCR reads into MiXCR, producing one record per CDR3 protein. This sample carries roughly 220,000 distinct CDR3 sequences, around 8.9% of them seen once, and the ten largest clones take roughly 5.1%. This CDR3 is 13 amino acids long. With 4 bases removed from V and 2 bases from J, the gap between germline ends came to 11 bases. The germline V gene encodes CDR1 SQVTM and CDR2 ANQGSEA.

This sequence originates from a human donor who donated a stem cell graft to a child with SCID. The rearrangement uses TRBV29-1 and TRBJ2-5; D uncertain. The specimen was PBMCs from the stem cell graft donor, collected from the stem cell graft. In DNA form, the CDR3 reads TGCAGCGTTGTTGCTCTGGAACAAGAGACCCAGTACTTC. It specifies CSVVALEQETQYF.